What follows is one T cell receptor (beta chain) and its context. No antigen is known for it. CDR1 is SGHRS, CDR2 YFSETQ, per germline. The CDR3 runs to 14 residues. The record originates from a study of monozygotic twins with inflammatory bowel disease. The template was total RNA from whole blood, with no T cell sorting. The study's findings and limits: Especially with disease activity, IBD patients had fewer clonotypes in common with others than healthy twins did. T cell subtypes were not distinguishable in this analysis.

Nested PCRs of approximately 16 and 9 cycles, two in total, were run on TCRalpha and TCRbeta cDNA. TCRdb reworked the 5' RACE reads into one entry per CDR3 protein, no DNA. The table lists 400,000 to 500,000 distinct CDR3 sequences, with 2% to 2.5% in the top ten. This TCR was sampled from a human donor with ulcerative colitis or Crohn's disease, or a healthy co-twin of an affected twin (not recorded which). This chain uses TRBV5-1 with TRBJ1-1. Input material: blood. The CDR3 spells CASSLDPGNTEAFF.